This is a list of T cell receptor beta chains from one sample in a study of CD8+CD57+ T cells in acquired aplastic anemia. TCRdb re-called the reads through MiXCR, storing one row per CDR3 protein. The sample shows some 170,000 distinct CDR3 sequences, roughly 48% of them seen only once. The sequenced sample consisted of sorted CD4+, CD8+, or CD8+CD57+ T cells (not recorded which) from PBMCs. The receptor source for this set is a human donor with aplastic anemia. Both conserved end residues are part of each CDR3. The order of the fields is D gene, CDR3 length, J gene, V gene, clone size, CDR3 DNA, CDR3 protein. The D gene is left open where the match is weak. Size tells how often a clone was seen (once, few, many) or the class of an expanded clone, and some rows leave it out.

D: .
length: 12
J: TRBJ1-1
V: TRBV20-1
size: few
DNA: TGCAGTGCTAGCCAGGGGCACACTGAAGCTTTCTTT
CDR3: CSASQGHTEAFF

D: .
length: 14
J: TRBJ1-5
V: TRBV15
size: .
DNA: TGTGCCACCAGCATCTCGGGGGTGGTTCAGCCCCAGCATTTT
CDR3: CATSISGVVQPQHF

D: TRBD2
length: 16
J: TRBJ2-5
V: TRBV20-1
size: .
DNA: TGCAGTGCTAGAGATTTATCTAGCGGATCACAAGAGACCCAGTACTTC
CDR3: CSARDLSSGSQETQYF

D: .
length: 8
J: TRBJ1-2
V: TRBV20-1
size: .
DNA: TGCAGTGCTCCTGGCTACACCTTC
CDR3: CSAPGYTF

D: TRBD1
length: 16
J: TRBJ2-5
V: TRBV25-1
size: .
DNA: TGTGCCAGCAGCTTAAACAGGGGGCCAAGTAGAGAGACCCAGTACTTC
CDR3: CASSLNRGPSRETQYF

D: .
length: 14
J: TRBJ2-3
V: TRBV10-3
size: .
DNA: TGTGCCATCAGTCCAGCGGAGACCTGGGATACGCAGTATTTT
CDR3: CAISPAETWDTQYF

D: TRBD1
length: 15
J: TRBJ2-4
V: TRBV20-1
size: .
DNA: TGCAGTGCTTGGGGCGGGACAGGGGGCAAAAACATTCAGTACTTC
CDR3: CSAWGGTGGKNIQYF

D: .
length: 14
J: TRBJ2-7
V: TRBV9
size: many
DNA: TGTGCCAGCAGCGTAGCGGGGGGCACCTACGAGCAGTACTTC
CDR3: CASSVAGGTYEQYF

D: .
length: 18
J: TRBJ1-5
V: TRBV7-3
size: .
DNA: TGTGCCAGCAGCTTAAGCGTTGGGAATCCGACGAGCAATCAGCCCCAGCATTTT
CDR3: CASSLSVGNPTSNQPQHF

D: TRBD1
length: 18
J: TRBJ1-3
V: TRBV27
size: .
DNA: TGTGCCAGCATTCGCCTCGGGACAGGGGAGAGGACTGGAAACACCATATATTTT
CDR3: CASIRLGTGERTGNTIYF

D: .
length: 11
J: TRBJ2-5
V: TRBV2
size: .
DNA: TGTGCCAGCACCGACCGAGAGACCCAGTACTTC
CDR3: CASTDRETQYF

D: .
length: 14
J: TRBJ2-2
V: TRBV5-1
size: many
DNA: TGCGCCAGCAGCTCCGGCGTTGAGACCGGGGAGCTGTTTTTT
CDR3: CASSSGVETGELFF

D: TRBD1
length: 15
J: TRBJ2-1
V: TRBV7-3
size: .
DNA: TGTGCCAGCAGCTTAACGGCACAGGGGGCGGGTGAGCAGTTCTTC
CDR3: CASSLTAQGAGEQFF

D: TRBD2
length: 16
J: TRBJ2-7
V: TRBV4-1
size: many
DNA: TGCGCCAGCAGCCACACAGAACTAGCGGGGTTCCCCGAGCAGTACTTC
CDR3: CASSHTELAGFPEQYF

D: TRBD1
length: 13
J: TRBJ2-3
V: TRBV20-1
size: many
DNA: TGCAGTGTCCGGACAGGGGGAACAGATACGCAGTATTTT
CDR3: CSVRTGGTDTQYF

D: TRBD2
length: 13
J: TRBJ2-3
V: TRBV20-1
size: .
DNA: TGCAGTGCTAGAGCCGGGAGGGGTGATACGCAGTATTTT
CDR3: CSARAGRGDTQYF

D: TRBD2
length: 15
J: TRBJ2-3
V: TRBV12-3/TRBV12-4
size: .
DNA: TGTGCCAGCAGTCCGGGGGGGGCGCCCGCAGATACGCAGTATTTT
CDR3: CASSPGGAPADTQYF

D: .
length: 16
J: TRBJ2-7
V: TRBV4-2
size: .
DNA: TGTGCCAGCAGCCCACAGGGGGGGCGGCAATCCTACGAGCAGTACTTC
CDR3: CASSPQGGRQSYEQYF

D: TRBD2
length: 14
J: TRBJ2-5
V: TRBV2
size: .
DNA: TGTGCCAGCAGTGAAGGACTAGCGGAAGAGACCCAGTACTTC
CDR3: CASSEGLAEETQYF

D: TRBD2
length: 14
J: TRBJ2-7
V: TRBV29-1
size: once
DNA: TGCAGCGTCGAAGGACTAGCGGGATCCTACGAGCAGGACTTC
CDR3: CSVEGLAGSYEQDF

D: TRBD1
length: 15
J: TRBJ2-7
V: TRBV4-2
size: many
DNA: TGTGCCAGCAGCCAAAGGGACAGGGGGATGAACGAGCAGTACTTC
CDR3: CASSQRDRGMNEQYF

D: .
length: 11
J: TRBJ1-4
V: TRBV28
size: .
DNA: TGTGCCACCGGACAGAAGGAAAAACTGTTTTTT
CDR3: CATGQKEKLFF

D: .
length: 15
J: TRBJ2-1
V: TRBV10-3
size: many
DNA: TGTGCCAGCAGTGAGCGTCAGGGGAGACACAATGAGCAGTTCTTC
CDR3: CASSERQGRHNEQFF

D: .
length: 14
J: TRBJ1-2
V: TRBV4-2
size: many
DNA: TGTGCCAGCAGCCAAGATCTGGGTATAGCGACGCGCACCTTC
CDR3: CASSQDLGIATRTF

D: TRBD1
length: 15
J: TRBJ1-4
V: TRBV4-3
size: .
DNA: TGCGCCAGCAGCCCAGGCGACAGGGATTCTGAAAAACTGTTTTTT
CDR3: CASSPGDRDSEKLFF

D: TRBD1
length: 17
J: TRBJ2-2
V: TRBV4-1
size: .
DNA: TGCGCCAGCAGCCACCTTGGGACAGGCAAAAACACCGGGGAGCTGTTTTTT
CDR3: CASSHLGTGKNTGELFF

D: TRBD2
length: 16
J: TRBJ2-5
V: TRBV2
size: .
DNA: TGTGCCAGCAGACCTACCCTAGCGGGAGGGCGAGAGACCCAGTACTTC
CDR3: CASRPTLAGGRETQYF

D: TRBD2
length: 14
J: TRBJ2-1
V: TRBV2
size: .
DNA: TGTGCCAGCACCCCGGGACTAGCGTGGGATGAGCAGTTCTTC
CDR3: CASTPGLAWDEQFF

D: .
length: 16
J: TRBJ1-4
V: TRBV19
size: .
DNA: TGTGCCACCCAGACAGTTTTCCGGGGGCATAATGAAAAACCGTTTTTT
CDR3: CATQTVFRGHNEKPFF

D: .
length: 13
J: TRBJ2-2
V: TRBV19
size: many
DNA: TGTGCCAGCCGGGACATAGCCACCGGGGAGCTGTTTTTT
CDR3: CASRDIATGELFF

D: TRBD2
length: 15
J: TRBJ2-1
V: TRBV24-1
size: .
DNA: TGTGCCACCAGTGCCATTAGCGGGGGGGCGAATGAGCAGTTCTTC
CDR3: CATSAISGGANEQFF

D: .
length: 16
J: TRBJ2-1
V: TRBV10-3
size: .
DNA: TGTGCCATCTTACAAGGACTCCCTGGTACTTACAATGAGCAGTTCTTC
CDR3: CAILQGLPGTYNEQFF

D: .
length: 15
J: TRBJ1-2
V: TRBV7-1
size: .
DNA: TGTGCCAGCAGCTCCTCGCTCGACGGATACTATGGCTACACCTTC
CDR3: CASSSSLDGYYGYTF

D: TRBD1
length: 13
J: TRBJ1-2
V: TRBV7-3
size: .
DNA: TGTGCCAGCAGCTTTCAGGGGGCGGGTGGCTACACCTTC
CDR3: CASSFQGAGGYTF

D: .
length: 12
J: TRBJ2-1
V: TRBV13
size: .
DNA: TGTGCCAGCAGCGTCACAAAGAATGAGCAGTTCTTC
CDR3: CASSVTKNEQFF

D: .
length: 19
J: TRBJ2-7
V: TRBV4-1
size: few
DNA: TGCGCCAGCAGCCCACCCTCCATCATCTCGGGAAGGAGCTCCTACGAGCGGTACTTC
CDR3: CASSPPSIISGRSSYERYF

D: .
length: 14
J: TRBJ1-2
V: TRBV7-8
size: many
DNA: TGTGCCAGCAGCTTACAGGGAAACCGGTACGGCTACACCTTC
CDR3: CASSLQGNRYGYTF

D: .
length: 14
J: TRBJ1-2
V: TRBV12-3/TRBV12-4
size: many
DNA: TGTGCCAGCAGTCCCTTCGTAAGTAACTATGGCTACACCTTC
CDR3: CASSPFVSNYGYTF

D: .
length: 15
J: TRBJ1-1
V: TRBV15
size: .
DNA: TGTGCCACCAGCAGAGATCGGTGGGTCGGGGGTGAAGCTTTCTTT
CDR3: CATSRDRWVGGEAFF

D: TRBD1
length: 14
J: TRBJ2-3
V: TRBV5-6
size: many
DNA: TGTGCCAGCAGCCTAGGGACAGTCACAGATACGCAGTATTTT
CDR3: CASSLGTVTDTQYF

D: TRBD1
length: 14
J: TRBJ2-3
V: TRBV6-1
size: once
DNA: TGTGCCAGCAGTGCAGGGGGCGCAGAAGATACGCAGTATTTT
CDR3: CASSAGGAEDTQYF

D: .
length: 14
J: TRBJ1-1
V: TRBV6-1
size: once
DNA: TGTGCCAGCAGACTTGCCCCCCGAAACACTGAAGCTTTCTTT
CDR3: CASRLAPRNTEAFF

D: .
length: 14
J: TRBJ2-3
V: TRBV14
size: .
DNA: TGTGCCAGCAACCGGGACATCTACACAGATACGCAGTATTTT
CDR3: CASNRDIYTDTQYF

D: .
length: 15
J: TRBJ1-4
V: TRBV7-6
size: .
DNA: TGTGCCAGCAGCAGCCTACCTGCAACTAATGAAAAACTGTTTTTT
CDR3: CASSSLPATNEKLFF

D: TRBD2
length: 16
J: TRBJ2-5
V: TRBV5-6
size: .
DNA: TGTGCCAGCAGCCTTCGACTAGCGGGGGGCCGTGAGACCCAGTACTTC
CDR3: CASSLRLAGGRETQYF

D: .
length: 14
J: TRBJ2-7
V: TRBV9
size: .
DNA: TGTGCCAGCAGCGTAGTCGGCAGGGGCTACGAGCAGTACTTC
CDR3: CASSVVGRGYEQYF

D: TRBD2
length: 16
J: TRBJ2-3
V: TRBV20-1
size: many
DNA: TGCAGTGCTCGCCCCGGGACTAGCGGTAGCACAGATACGCAGTATTTT
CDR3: CSARPGTSGSTDTQYF

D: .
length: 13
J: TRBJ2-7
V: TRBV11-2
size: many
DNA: TGTGCCAGCAGCTCACAGGAACGAGGCGAGCAGTACTTC
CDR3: CASSSQERGEQYF

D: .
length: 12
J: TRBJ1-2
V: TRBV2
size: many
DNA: TGTGCCAGCAGTGAAGCGTACTATGGCTACACCTTC
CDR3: CASSEAYYGYTF

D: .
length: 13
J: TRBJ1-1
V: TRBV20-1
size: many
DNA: TGCAGTGCTAGCGAGGGGGGCGGCACTGAAGCTTTCTTT
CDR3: CSASEGGGTEAFF